The clone carrying this T cell receptor (beta chain) came up many times. As yet, its antigen is unknown. For the second PCR, which ran for about 6 to 11 cycles, a sample-barcoded 5' primer and a J-beta primer mix were used. Every sample produced at least 2.5 million CDR3-containing paired-end reads. MiXCR was run by TCRdb on the 5' RACE reads, yielding one entry per CDR3 protein. The table lists roughly 500,000 distinct CDR3 sequences, about 25% of them singletons, with around 20% in the top ten. This sample stems from a study of blood T cells in healthy people across ages. General observations from the study: It was held that the diversity estimates obtained from one million T cells were underestimates.

V lost 7 bases and J lost 1, with 13 bases in between. The CDR3 has 14 amino acids. Germline CDR1 ENHRY, CDR2 SYGVKD. Drawing of peripheral blood yielded roughly 9.8 milliliters from each donor. The gene calls are TRBV10-3 and TRBJ2-5, with a possible D match to TRBD2 (6 bases). Sequencing was performed on blood. This clonotype was obtained from a woman aged 65 to 85 in good health. The CDR3 bases are TGTGCCATCAATTCTCTGGGAGGCCAAGAGACCCAGTACTTC. It translates to CAINSLGGQETQYF.